This T cell receptor (beta chain) was observed in a study of OX40 agonist ivuxolimab in advanced cancers. TCRdb keeps only in-frame clones here, not all; method: immunoSEQ multiplex PCR. The data contain some 10,000 clones, 80% to 85% of them seen just once; the ten biggest clones take up roughly 8.3%. Germline V gives CDR1 SGHNT, CDR2 YYREEE (reference sequence). V was clipped by 0 bases and J by 0 bases; unmatched bases: 2. The CDR3 runs 17 residues. This material consisted of CD4+ or CD8+ T cells sorted from blood, taken in a trial of the OX40 agonist ivuxolimab. The receptor comes from an adult with an advanced solid tumor such as melanoma, head and neck, liver or kidney cancer. The chain has TRBV5-4 and TRBJ2-2; 10 nucleotides line up with TRBD1. The CDR3 DNA follows: TGTGCCAGCAGCTTGGACGGGACAGGGGCGAACACCGGGGAGCTGTTTTTT. Translation gives CASSLDGTGANTGELFF.